This T cell receptor (beta chain) was obtained from a study of blood T cell repertoires in COVID-19. This clone was detected once. Libraries were prepared by immunoSEQ multiplex PCR; TCRdb keeps only in-frame clonotypes and omits some of them. Seen here are around 160,000 clones, about nine tenths observed once, and the top ten hold roughly 4%. The ends lost 7 bases at V and 9 bases at J; junction bases unmatched: 12. The CDR3 is made up of 15 amino acids. Germline loops: CDR1 MNHNY, CDR2 SVGAGI (reference sequence). The receptor was derived from a woman aged 40 to 49 who had been exposed to COVID-19. The chain employs TRBV6-6 and TRBJ1-6; TRBD1 aligns across 7 bases. What was sequenced was PBMCs or T cells enriched from blood (not recorded which). CDR3 nucleotide sequence: TGTGCCAGCAAGGCTCAGGGGGGTGACAGTTCACCCCTCCACTTT. This translates into CASKAQGGDSSPLHF.